This T cell receptor beta chain was identified during a study of shared clonotypes between healthy human individuals. TCRdb keeps only in-frame clones here, not all; method: immunoSEQ multiplex PCR. Of some 2.1 million clones listed, over 85% are singletons. Naive CD8 cells lacked CD45RO and underwent positive selection for CCR7, leaving out terminally differentiated effector memory CD45RA+ cells. Study-wide points: Generation probability values for non-shared clonotypes were lower than those for clonotypes shared by all four donors.

V shed 0 bases and J shed 0 bases, with 12 bases lying between them. CDR1 and CDR2 (germline): LGHNA, YSLEER. CDR3 length: 17 amino acids. About this clone itself: Its antigen is as yet unknown.

The chain has TRBV4-3 and TRBJ2-1; D not certain. The clonotype was recovered from a man younger than 30 in good health. Some clones in this sample may be carry-over from other donors' samples. The sequencing sample was made of naive CD8+ T cells from PBMCs. This CDR3 reads CASSQDGPESSYNEQFF. The CDR3 DNA follows: TGCGCCAGCAGCCAAGATGGTCCCGAGAGCTCCTACAATGAGCAGTTCTTC.